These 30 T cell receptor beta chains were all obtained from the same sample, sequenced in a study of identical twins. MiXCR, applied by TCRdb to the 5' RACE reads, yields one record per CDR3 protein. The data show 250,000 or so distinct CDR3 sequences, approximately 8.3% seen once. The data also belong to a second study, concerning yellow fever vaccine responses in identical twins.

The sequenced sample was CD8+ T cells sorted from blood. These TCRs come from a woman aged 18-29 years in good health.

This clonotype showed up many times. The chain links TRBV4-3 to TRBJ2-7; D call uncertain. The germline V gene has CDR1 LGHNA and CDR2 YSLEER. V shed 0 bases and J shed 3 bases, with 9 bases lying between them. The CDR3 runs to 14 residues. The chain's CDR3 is CASSQDWTGYEQYF. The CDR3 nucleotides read TGCGCCAGCAGCCAAGATTGGACGGGCTACGAGCAGTACTTC.

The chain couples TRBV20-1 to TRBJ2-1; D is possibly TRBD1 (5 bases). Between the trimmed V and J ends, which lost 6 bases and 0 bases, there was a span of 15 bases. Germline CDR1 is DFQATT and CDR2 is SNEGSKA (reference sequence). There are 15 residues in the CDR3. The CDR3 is CSACPYGASYNEQFF. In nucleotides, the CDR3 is TGCAGTGCGTGCCCTTATGGGGCCTCCTACAATGAGCAGTTCTTC.

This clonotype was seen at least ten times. CDR3 amino acids: CSVLPDSYEQYF. CDR3 coding DNA: TGCAGCGTTCTGCCCGACAGCTACGAGCAGTACTTC. The chain links TRBV29-1 to TRBJ2-7, with a weak D call TRBD1 (5 bases). CDR1 is SQVTM and CDR2 is ANQGSEA in the germline V gene. The CDR3 is made up of 12 amino acids. Trimming took 5 bases from V and 3 from J, leaving 11 bases between them.

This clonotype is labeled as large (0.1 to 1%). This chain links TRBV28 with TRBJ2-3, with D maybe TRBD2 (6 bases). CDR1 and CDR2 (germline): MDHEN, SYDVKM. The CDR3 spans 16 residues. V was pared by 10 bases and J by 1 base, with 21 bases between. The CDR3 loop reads CATRDSQAGGTDTQYF. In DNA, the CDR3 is TGTGCCACTCGGGACTCCCAGGCGGGTGGCACAGATACGCAGTATTTT.

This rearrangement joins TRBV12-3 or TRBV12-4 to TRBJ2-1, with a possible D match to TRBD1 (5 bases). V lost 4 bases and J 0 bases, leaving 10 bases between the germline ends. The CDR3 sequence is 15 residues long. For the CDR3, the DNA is TGTGCCAGCAGTTGGGGCGACAGCTCCTACAATGAGCAGTTCTTC. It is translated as CASSWGDSSYNEQFF.

The CDR3 bases are TGTGCCGAACAGGGATTAACCGGGGAGCTGTTTTTT. Translating it yields CAEQGLTGELFF. The chain uses TRBV30 and TRBJ2-2; D may be TRBD1 (6 bases). The length of the CDR3 is 12 residues. V lost 8 bases and J 5 bases, leaving 12 bases between the germline ends. Germline V gives CDR1 GTSNPN, CDR2 SVGIG (reference sequence).

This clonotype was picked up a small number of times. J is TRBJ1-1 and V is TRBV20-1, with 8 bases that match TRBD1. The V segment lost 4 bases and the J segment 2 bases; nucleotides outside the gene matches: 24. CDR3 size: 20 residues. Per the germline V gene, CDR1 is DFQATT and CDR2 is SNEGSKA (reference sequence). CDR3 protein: CSAKPPGQEAINRLNTEAFF. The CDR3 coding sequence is TGCAGTGCTAAGCCCCCGGGACAGGAGGCGATCAACCGGTTAAACACTGAAGCTTTCTTT.

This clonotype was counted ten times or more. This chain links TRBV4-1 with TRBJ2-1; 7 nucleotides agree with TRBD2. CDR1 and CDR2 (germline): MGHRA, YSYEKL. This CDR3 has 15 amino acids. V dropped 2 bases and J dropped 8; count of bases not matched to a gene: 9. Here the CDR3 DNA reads TGCGCCAGCAGCCAATTGGCGGTAGCGGGCGATGAGCAGTTCTTC. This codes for CASSQLAVAGDEQFF.

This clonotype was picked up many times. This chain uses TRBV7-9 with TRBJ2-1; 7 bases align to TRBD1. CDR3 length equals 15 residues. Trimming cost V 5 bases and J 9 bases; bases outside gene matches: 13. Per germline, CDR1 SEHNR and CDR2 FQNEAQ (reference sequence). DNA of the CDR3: TGTGCCAGCAGCCTCCTTCGTGGACAGGCAAGTGAGCAGTTCTTC. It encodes CASSLLRGQASEQFF.

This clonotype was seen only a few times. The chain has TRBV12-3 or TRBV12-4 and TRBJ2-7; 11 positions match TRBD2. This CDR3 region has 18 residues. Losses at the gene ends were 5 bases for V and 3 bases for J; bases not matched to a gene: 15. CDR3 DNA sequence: TGTGCCAGCAGTCCCACCGCACCACTAGCGGGAGAGAACTACGAGCAGTACTTC. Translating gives CASSPTAPLAGENYEQYF.

CDR3 amino acids: CASSDTGIGQQYF. DNA of the CDR3: TGCGCCAGCAGTGACACCGGGATCGGCCAGCAGTACTTC. The chain carries TRBV10-1 and TRBJ2-7, with D maybe TRBD2 (5 bases). The ends were cut back, 3 bases at V and 8 bases at J, with 14 bases in the middle. CDR1 and CDR2 from the germline V gene are WNHNN and SYGVQD (reference sequence). The CDR3 spans 13 residues.

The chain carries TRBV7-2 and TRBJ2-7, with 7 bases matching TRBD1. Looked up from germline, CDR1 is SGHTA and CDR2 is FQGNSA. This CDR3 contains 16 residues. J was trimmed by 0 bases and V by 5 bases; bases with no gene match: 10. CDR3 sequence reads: CASSTNGQEGSYEQYF. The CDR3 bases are TGTGCCAGCAGCACCAACGGACAGGAAGGCTCCTACGAGCAGTACTTC. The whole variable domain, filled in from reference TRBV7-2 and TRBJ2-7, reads GAGVSQSPSNKVTEKGKDVELRCDPISGHTALYWYRQSLGQGLEFLIYFQGNSAPDKSGLPSDRFSAERTGGSVSTLTIQRTQQEDSAVYLCASSTNGQEGSYEQYFGPGTRLTVT.

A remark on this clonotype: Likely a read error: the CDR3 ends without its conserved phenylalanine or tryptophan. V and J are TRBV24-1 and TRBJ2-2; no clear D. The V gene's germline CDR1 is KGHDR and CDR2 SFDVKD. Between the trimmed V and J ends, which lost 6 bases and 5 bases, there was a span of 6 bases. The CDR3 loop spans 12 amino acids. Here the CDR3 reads CATSLWTGELFL. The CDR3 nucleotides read TGTGCCACCAGTCTATGGACCGGGGAGCTGTTTCTT.

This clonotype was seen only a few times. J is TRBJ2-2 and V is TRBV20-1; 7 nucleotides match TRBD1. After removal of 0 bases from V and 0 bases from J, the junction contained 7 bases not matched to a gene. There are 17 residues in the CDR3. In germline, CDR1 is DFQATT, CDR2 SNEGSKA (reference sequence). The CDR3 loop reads CSARDWTGGSNTGELFF. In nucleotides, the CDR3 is TGCAGTGCTAGAGATTGGACAGGAGGTTCGAACACCGGGGAGCTGTTTTTT.

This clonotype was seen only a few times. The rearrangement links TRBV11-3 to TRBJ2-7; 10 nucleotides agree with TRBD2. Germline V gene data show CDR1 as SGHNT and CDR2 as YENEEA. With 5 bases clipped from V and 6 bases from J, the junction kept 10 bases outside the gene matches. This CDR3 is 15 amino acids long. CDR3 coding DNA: TGTGCCAGCAGCCCACGAGCGGGAGGGCCGGGCGAGCAGTACTTC. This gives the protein CASSPRAGGPGEQYF.

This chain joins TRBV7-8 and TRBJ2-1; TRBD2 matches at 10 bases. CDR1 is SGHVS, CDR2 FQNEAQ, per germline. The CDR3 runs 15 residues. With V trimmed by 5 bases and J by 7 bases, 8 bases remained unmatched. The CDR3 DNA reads TGTGCCAGCAGCACCCCTAGCGGGAGTAGGAATGAGCAGTTCTTC. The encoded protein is CASSTPSGSRNEQFF.

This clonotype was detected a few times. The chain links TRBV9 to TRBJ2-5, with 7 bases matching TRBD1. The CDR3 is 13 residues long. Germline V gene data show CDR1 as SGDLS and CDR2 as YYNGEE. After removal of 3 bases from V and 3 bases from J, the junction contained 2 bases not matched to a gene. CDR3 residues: CASSETGKETQYF. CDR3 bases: TGTGCCAGCAGCGAGACAGGGAAAGAGACCCAGTACTTC.

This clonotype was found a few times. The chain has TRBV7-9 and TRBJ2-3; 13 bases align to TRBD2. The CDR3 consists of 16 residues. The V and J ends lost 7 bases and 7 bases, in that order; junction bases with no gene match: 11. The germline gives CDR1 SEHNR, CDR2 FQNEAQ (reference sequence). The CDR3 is CASIPESGLAGHTQYF. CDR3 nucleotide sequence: TGTGCCAGCATCCCAGAGTCGGGACTAGCGGGACATACGCAGTATTTT.

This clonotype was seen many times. CDR3 bases: TGTGCCAGCCAAGGGAGGAACACCGGGGAGCTGTTTTTT. Its protein product is CASQGRNTGELFF. The rearrangement links TRBV3-1 to TRBJ2-2; perhaps TRBD2 as D (5 bases). Germline V gene lookup returns CDR1 LGHDT and CDR2 YNNKEL (reference sequence). The CDR3 loop spans 13 amino acids. V was clipped by 8 bases and J by 1 base, with 8 bases between them.

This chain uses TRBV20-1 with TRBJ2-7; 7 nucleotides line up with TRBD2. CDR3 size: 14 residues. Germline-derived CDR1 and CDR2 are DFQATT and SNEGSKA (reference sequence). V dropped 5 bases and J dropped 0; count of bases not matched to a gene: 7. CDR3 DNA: TGCAGTGCTGGGATGGGGGGGGGCTCCTACGAGCAGTACTTC. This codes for CSAGMGGGSYEQYF.

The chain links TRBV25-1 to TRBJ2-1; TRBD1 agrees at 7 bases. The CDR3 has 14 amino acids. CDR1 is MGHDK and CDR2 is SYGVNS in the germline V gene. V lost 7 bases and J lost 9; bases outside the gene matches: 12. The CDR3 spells CASMMTGKTAEQFF. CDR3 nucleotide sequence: TGTGCCAGCATGATGACAGGGAAGACGGCTGAGCAGTTCTTC.

The chain's CDR3 is CASSYSGGATDTQYF. The CDR3 coding sequence is TGTGCCAGCAGCTATAGCGGGGGGGCAACAGATACGCAGTATTTT. The rearrangement links TRBV7-3 to TRBJ2-3; 11 nucleotides align to TRBD2. The V gene's germline CDR1 is SGHTA and CDR2 FQGTGA. The CDR3 spans 15 residues. V lost 4 bases to trimming and J lost 3 bases; unmatched junction nucleotides: 3.

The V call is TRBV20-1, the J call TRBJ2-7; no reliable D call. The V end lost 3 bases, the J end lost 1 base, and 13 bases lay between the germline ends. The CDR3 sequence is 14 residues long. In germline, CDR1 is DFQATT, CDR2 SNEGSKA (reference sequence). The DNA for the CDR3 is TGCAGTGCTAGGGTAACGGGTCTTTCCTACGAGCAGTACTTC. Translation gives CSARVTGLSYEQYF.

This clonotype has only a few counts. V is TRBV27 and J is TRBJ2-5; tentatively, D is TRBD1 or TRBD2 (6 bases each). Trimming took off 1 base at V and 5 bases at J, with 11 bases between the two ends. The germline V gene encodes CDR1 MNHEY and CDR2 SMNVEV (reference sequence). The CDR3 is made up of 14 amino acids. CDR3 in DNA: TGTGCCAGCAGTTTATGGGGGGCTAAGGAGACCCAGTACTTC. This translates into CASSLWGAKETQYF.

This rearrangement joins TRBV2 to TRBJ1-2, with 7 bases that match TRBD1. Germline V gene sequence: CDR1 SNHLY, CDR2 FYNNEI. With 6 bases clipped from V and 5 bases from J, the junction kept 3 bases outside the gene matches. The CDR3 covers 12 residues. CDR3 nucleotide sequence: TGTGCCAGCAGGGACAGGTATTATGGCTACACCTTC. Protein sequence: CASRDRYYGYTF.

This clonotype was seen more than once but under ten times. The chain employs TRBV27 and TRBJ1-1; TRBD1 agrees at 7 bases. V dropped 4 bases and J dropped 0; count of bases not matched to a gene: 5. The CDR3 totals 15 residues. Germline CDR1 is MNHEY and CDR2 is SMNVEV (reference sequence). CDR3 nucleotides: TGTGCCAGCAGTTCGGGACAGTTCATGAACACTGAAGCTTTCTTT. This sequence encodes CASSSGQFMNTEAFF.

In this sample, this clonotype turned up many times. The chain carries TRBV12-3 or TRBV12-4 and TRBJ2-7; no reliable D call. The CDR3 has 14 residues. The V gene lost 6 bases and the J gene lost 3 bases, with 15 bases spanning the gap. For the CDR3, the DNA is TGTGCCAGCAGGCCCTCCTCCACCTTCTACGAGCAGTACTTC. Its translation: CASRPSSTFYEQYF.

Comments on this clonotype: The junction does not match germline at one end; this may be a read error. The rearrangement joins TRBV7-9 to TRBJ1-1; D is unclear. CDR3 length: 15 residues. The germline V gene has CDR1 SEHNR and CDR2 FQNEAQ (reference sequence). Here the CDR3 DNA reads TGTACCAGCAGCTTAGACCCAGACCTGAACACTGAAGCTTTCTTT. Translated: CTSSLDPDLNTEAFF.

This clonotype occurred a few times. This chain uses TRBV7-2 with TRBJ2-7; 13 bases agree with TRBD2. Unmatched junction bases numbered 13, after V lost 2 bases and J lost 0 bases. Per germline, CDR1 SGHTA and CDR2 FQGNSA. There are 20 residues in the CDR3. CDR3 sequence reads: CASSLPLGLAGARSSYEQYF. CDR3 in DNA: TGTGCCAGCAGCTTACCCCTAGGACTAGCGGGAGCCAGGAGCTCCTACGAGCAGTACTTC.

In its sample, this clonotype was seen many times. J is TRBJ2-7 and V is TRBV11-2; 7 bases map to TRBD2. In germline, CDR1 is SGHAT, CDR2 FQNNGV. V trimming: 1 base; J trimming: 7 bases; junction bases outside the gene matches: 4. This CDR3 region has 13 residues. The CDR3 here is CASSLATSWEQYF. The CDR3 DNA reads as TGTGCCAGCAGCTTAGCGACTAGCTGGGAGCAGTACTTC.